This entry lists 9 T cell receptor beta chains sequenced from one sample in a study of beta chain features in type 1 diabetes (dated 2018 in TCRdb). Beyond this particular receptor, the publication reports: In all four CD4+ subsets, TCRB CDR3 length was moderately but significantly shorter in type 1 diabetes patients.

What these receptors recognize is not known. The library relied on the immunoSEQ multiplex PCR assay. The entire amount of isolated RNA was reverse transcribed using the High Capacity cDNA Reverse Transcription Kit, so the sequenced TCRB transcripts were expressed ones. TCRdb obtained this table from immuneACCESS and retained in-frame rearrangements with V and J assigned. These tables miss some clones; where compared with another copy, unresolved V genes account for less than half of the shortfall, and the remainder is unexplained. The sample table contains under 200,000 clones; only one count was recorded for approximately 9% of them. More than 0.5% of the sample is taken by the ten largest. The sequencing input was central memory CD4+ T cells from blood. The source is a woman between 18 and 29 years old with type 1 diabetes.

Note on this clone: A junction boundary mismatches the germline segment, possibly from a read error. The genes are TRBV27 and TRBJ2-6; 9 bases align to TRBD1. Germline values: CDR1 MNHEY, CDR2 SMNVEV (reference sequence). The CDR3 consists of 17 residues. CDR3 nucleotide sequence: TGTGCCAGCAGTTTAGGACAGGGGACCACTGGAGCCAACGTCCTGACTTTC. This gives the protein CASSLGQGTTGANVLTF.

The table lists this clone with a few counts. The chain uses TRBV18 and TRBJ2-7, with a weak D call TRBD1 (5 bases). The germline V gene encodes CDR1 KGHSH and CDR2 LQKENI. The length of the CDR3 is 14 residues. V was trimmed by 3 bases and J by 2 bases, leaving 11 bases between them. This chain's CDR3 is CASSPAWGAYEQYF. CDR3 DNA: TGTGCCAGCTCACCCGCCTGGGGCGCCTACGAGCAGTACTTC. Drawing the rest from reference TRBV18 and TRBJ2-7, the complete variable domain is NAGVMQNPRHLVRRRGQEARLRCSPMKGHSHVYWYRQLPEEGLKFMVYLQKENIIDESGMPKERFSAEFPKEGPSILRIQQVVRGDSAAYFCASSPAWGAYEQYFGPGTRLTVT.

The chain carries TRBV6-1 and TRBJ2-7, with D possibly being TRBD1 (8 bases). Germline V gene lookup returns CDR1 MNHNS and CDR2 SASEGT. The length of the CDR3 is 15 residues. The V end lost 6 bases, the J end lost 3 bases, and 18 bases lay between the germline ends. The DNA of the CDR3 is TGTGCCAGCAGCAGAAACAGGGGGGGCAGCTACGAGCAGTACTTC. Its protein is CASSRNRGGSYEQYF.

The chain uses TRBV6-6 and TRBJ1-5; D is perhaps TRBD1 (6 bases). V was cut by 5 bases and J by 1 base, with 15 bases left in between. Per germline, CDR1 MNHNY and CDR2 SVGAGI (reference sequence). This CDR3 is 16 amino acids long. The CDR3 sequence: CASSTRGGGSNQPQHF. CDR3 sequence (DNA): TGTGCCAGCAGTACCCGGGGAGGGGGGAGCAATCAGCCCCAGCATTTT.

The chain couples TRBV14 to TRBJ2-7; tentative D call: TRBD1 (6 bases). CDR3 length equals 14 residues. Germline V gene lookup returns CDR1 SGHDN and CDR2 FVKESK. The V and J ends lost 7 bases and 4 bases respectively, with 17 bases between them. CDR3 loop: CASKAHQGSYEQYF. The CDR3, as DNA: TGTGCCAGCAAGGCGCACCAGGGGTCGTACGAGCAGTACTTC.

This chain links TRBV5-4 with TRBJ2-5, with 7 bases lining up with TRBD1. The CDR3 totals 12 residues. From germline, CDR1 is SGHNT and CDR2 YYREEE (reference sequence). Trimming cost V 7 bases and J 3 bases; bases outside gene matches: 3. CDR3 nucleotides: TGTGCCAGCCACAGGGGTGAAGAGACCCAGTACTTC. Its protein is CASHRGEETQYF. The whole variable domain, remainder taken from reference TRBV5-4 and TRBJ2-5, is ETGVTQSPTHLIKTRGQQVTLRCSSQSGHNTVSWYQQALGQGPQFIFQYYREEENGRGNFPPRFSGLQFPNYSSELNVNALELDDSALYLCASHRGEETQYFGPGTRLLVL.

This clone showed up many times. V is TRBV6-1 and J is TRBJ2-1; a possible D gene is TRBD1 (6 bases). The V end lost 4 bases, the J end lost 0 bases, and 10 bases lay between the germline ends. The germline CDR1 and CDR2 sequences are MNHNS and SASEGT. The length of the CDR3 is 15 residues. This CDR3 is CASSAETGSYNEQFF. The CDR3 DNA reads as TGTGCCAGCAGTGCGGAGACAGGCTCCTACAATGAGCAGTTCTTC.

This clone was recorded a few times. V gene TRBV5-4 combines with J gene TRBJ2-5; 7 bases line up with TRBD2. V was clipped by 7 bases and J by 2 bases; unmatched bases: 11. This CDR3 region has 15 residues. CDR1 is SGHNT, CDR2 YYREEE, per germline (reference sequence). CDR3 protein: CASRPFRGEQETQYF. The CDR3 coding sequence is TGTGCCAGCCGACCCTTCCGGGGGGAGCAAGAGACCCAGTACTTC.

This clone turned up a few times. The CDR3 region has the DNA TGTGCCAGCAGCTTCGGAATAGCGGGGGATACGCAGTATTTT. Translation: CASSFGIAGDTQYF. The rearrangement uses TRBV7-9 and TRBJ2-3; 8 nucleotides agree with TRBD2. V was pared by 3 bases and J by 6 bases, with 5 bases of the junction left unmatched. The CDR3 spans 14 residues. CDR1 is SEHNR, CDR2 FQNEAQ, per germline (reference sequence).